This is a list of T cell receptor beta chains from one sample in a study of PD-1 blockade in mismatch repair-deficient tumors. Clones were read by immunoSEQ multiplex PCR, and TCRdb kept only the in-frame ones, dropping some. Among 15,000 to 20,000 clones listed, roughly 80% were seen once. The specimen was PBMCs, collected 4 weeks after starting pembrolizumab. These receptors were collected from an adult with mismatch repair-deficient cancer. The CDR3 runs from the conserved cysteine through the conserved F or W. The D gene is left open where the match is weak.

V gene	D gene	J gene	CDR3 DNA	CDR3 protein
TRBV5-1	TRBD1	TRBJ2-4	TGCGCCAGCAGCCAAGGGACAGGGGGAAACATTCAGTACTTC	CASSQGTGGNIQYF
TRBV7-8	-	TRBJ2-1	TGTGCCAGCAGCTTATCTCTCAGCGTCAATGAGCAGTTCTTC	CASSLSLSVNEQFF
TRBV23-1	-	TRBJ1-2	TGCGCCAGCAGTCAATCGATGGGTCTGGGCTACTATGGCTACACCTTC	CASSQSMGLGYYGYTF
TRBV5-4	TRBD2	TRBJ2-7	TGTGCCAGCAGCTTGGGATTAGCGGGAGACTACGAGCAGTACTTC	CASSLGLAGDYEQYF
TRBV28	-	TRBJ1-1	TGTGCCAGCCATCGGGAGGGCCGGACTGAAGCTTTCTTT	CASHREGRTEAFF
TRBV27	-	TRBJ1-1	TGTGCCAGCAGTTTATCGCGGGGCACTGAAGCTTTCTTT	CASSLSRGTEAFF
TRBV28	-	TRBJ2-7	TGTGCCAGCAGTGTCAGGGGTAGGGCCTACGAGCAGTACTTC	CASSVRGRAYEQYF
TRBV5-1	-	TRBJ2-3	TGCGCCAGCAGCCGGGGACAGGCGGGGGCAGATACGCAGTATTTT	CASSRGQAGADTQYF
TRBV29-1	TRBD1	TRBJ1-1	TGCAGCGAGGCCGGGACAGTCATGAACACTGAAGCTTTCTTT	CSEAGTVMNTEAFF
TRBV7-3	-	TRBJ2-3	TGTGCCAGCAGCTCGGGGACTTCCCGAGAGACGCAGTATTTT	CASSSGTSRETQYF